This entry lists 10 T cell receptor beta chains sequenced from one sample in a study of T-cell reconstitution after alpha-beta-depleted transplantation in children. Construction of the TCRbeta library involved unique molecular identifiers. MiXCR, run by TCRdb on the PCR reads, gives a single entry per CDR3 protein. This sample has 350,000 to 500,000 distinct CDR3 sequences, with 43% found just once. The sequencing here drew on PBMCs, taken before TCRalphabeta/CD19-depleted stem cell transplant. The receptors shown here come from a girl aged 2-10 years with aplastic anemia, due to receive a stem cell transplant.

The chain has TRBV6-2 or TRBV6-3 and TRBJ2-1, with 9 bases fitting TRBD1. V gave up 2 bases and J gave up 7 bases; unmatched junction bases: 12. Germline V CDR1 and CDR2: MNHEY, SVGEGT. This CDR3 has 17 residues. CDR3 region: CASSYPGRTGEGNEQFF. The CDR3 DNA reads TGTGCCAGCAGTTACCCAGGACGGACAGGGGAGGGAAATGAGCAGTTCTTC.

This rearrangement joins TRBV20-1 to TRBJ2-1, with TRBD2 identical over 12 bases. Germline assignment: CDR1 DFQATT and CDR2 SNEGSKA (reference sequence). This CDR3 is built from 16 residues. With 5 bases clipped from V and 1 base from J, the junction kept 6 bases outside the gene matches. The CDR3 sequence is CSAWDLAGGSYNEQFF. The CDR3 DNA is TGCAGTGCTTGGGACCTAGCGGGAGGGTCCTACAATGAGCAGTTCTTC.

This clonotype occurred many times. J is TRBJ2-3 and V is TRBV27, with a tentative D call TRBD2 (5 bases). Trimming removed 6 bases from V and 7 bases from J, with 14 bases in between. Germline CDR1 is MNHEY and CDR2 is SMNVEV (reference sequence). The CDR3 runs 13 residues. In nucleotides, the CDR3 is TGTGCCAGCAGCCCGGACTTCTATTATACGCAGTATTTT. Translation gives CASSPDFYYTQYF.

This clonotype appeared a few times. This chain links TRBV7-9 with TRBJ2-1; TRBD2 matches at 13 bases. This CDR3 is built from 16 residues. Germline loops: CDR1 SEHNR, CDR2 FQNEAQ (reference sequence). The V and J ends lost 3 bases and 7 bases, in that order; junction bases with no gene match: 6. The CDR3 bases are TGTGCCAGCAGCTTGGATCCGACTAGCGGGAGGAATGAGCAGTTCTTC. This codes for CASSLDPTSGRNEQFF.

In the case of this clonotype: Since no conserved phenylalanine or tryptophan closes the CDR3, a read error is the likely cause. It is unclear where the CDR3 begins or ends on the DNA, so no DNA is shown, and the CDR3 is as TCRdb lists it. This rearrangement joins TRBV7-2 to TRBJ2-1; no DNA check was done on the table's D call, TRBD1. From germline, CDR1 is SGHTA and CDR2 FQGNSA. The CDR3 length is 13 residues, termini included. CDR3 sequence: CASSLNGGSRPLI.

The sample holds a few counts of this clonotype. This sequence joins TRBV5-1 and TRBJ2-1; perhaps TRBD2 as D (6 bases). CDR1 is SGHRS, CDR2 YFSETQ, per germline. The CDR3 runs to 16 residues. Trimming shortened V by 2 bases and J by 0 bases, and 12 bases separated the two germline ends. CDR3 DNA: TGCGCCAGCAGCTTAGGGGCGGGGAGCTCCTACAATGAGCAGTTCTTC. It specifies CASSLGAGSSYNEQFF.

The chain joins TRBV7-2 to TRBJ2-7; tentative D call: TRBD1 (7 bases). The CDR3 is 15 amino acids. V lost 2 bases, J lost 3 bases, and 14 bases lay in between. Germline V gene sequence: CDR1 SGHTA, CDR2 FQGNSA. The chain's CDR3 is CASSLQGGRNYEQYF. The CDR3 DNA sequence: TGTGCCAGCAGCTTACAGGGGGGACGGAACTACGAGCAGTACTTC.

On this clonotype: A much larger clone differs by one base, so this may be a read error. This rearrangement joins TRBV20-1 to TRBJ2-5, with 7 bases identical to TRBD2. CDR3 length equals 17 residues. Germline V gives CDR1 DFQATT, CDR2 SNEGSKA (reference sequence). CDR3 sequence reads: CCASRPSGSLYQETQYF. CDR3 in DNA: TGCTGTGCTAGTCGGCCTAGCGGATCATTGTACCAAGAGACCCAGTACTTC.

The chain combines TRBV5-1 with TRBJ2-1; D may be TRBD1 or TRBD2 (5 bases each). V shed 1 base and J shed 4 bases, with 12 bases lying between them. Germline V gene lookup returns CDR1 SGHRS and CDR2 YFSETQ. The CDR3 has 15 amino acids. The CDR3 region is CASSLSGTEYNEQFF. In DNA form, the CDR3 reads TGCGCCAGCAGCTTGTCGGGGACGGAGTACAATGAGCAGTTCTTC.

Only a few counts were recorded for this clonotype. V and J are TRBV29-1 and TRBJ2-3; D possibly corresponds to TRBD2 (6 bases). CDR1 is SQVTM, CDR2 ANQGSEA, per germline. V was trimmed by 6 bases and J by 4 bases, leaving 17 bases between them. CDR3 length: 14 residues. The CDR3 DNA reads TGCAGCGTCAGACTAGTAGTGGCGCCAGATACGCAGTATTTT. Protein product: CSVRLVVAPDTQYF.